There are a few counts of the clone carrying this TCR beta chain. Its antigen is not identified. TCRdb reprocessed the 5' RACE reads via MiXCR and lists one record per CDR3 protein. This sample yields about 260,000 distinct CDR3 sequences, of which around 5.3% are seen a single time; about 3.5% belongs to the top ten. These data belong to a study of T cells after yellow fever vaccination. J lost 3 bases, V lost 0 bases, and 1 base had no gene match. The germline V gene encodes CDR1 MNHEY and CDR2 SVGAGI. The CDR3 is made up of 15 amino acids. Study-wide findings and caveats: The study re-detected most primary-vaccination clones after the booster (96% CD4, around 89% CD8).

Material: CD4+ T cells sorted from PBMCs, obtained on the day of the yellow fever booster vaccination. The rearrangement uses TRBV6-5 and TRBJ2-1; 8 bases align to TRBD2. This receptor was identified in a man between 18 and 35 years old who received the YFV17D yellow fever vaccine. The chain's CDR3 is CASSYSGGVYNEQFF. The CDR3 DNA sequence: TGTGCCAGCAGTTACTCCGGGGGGGTCTACAATGAGCAGTTCTTC.